This section outlines one T cell receptor (beta chain) sequence together with its context. This clonotype was observed a handful of times. The target of this receptor is not known. No much larger clonotype is one base removed from it; base qualities were not supplied. Ophthalmopathy patients had moderately to severely active disease, with a Clinical Activity Score of 3 or more, a NOSPECS grade of 4 or more, and a disease duration of less than 3 months. Patients with uncontrolled infections, other autoimmune diseases, pregnancy or lactation were excluded. Diagnoses were established on the basis of clinical symptoms, serum thyroxine and TRAb, thyroid ultrasound, and orbital computed tomography. PBMCs were isolated from roughly 10 ml of fresh peripheral blood by Ficoll-Paque density gradient centrifugation. Trizol reagent was used to extract total RNA, and RNA quality was then checked on an Agilent 2100 Bioanalyzer.

The data were taken from a study of T cells in Graves' hyperthyroidism and ophthalmopathy (dated by TCRdb to the late 2010s). About the investigation overall: Peripheral blood was collected at initial diagnosis, before any treatment. To identify distinguishing TCR V-J signatures, a discovery cohort of some 99 patients was used, comprising 43 with Graves' ophthalmopathy and roughly 60 with stable Graves' hyperthyroidism. An independent validation cohort of under 20 hyperthyroidism patients and about 16 patients who later progressed to ophthalmopathy tested prospective prediction of ophthalmopathy. The roughly 90 discovery patients were divided at random into training and test sets in a 7:3 ratio. Thyroid tissue and blood T-cell repertoires from about six Graves' hyperthyroidism patients were also compared in the study. Once sampling was done, hyperthyroidism patients were given methimazole at a starting dose of 30 mg daily, whereas ophthalmopathy patients were given high-dose intravenous methylprednisolone. The paper describes TCR Vbeta CDR3 sequencing of around 130 peripheral blood samples, made up of 40 to 45 ophthalmopathy patients, 70 to 75 hyperthyroidism patients and 17 progressor patients.

The TCR beta CDR3 regions were amplified from the RNA transcripts. A first-round RT-PCR of the TCR CDR3 used the HTBI primer set with the Qiagen OneStep RT-PCR kit. A second multiplex PCR round built the libraries, followed by size selection and purification. Paired-end sequencing of the libraries was performed with 100 bp reads on an Illumina HiSeq2000. As for the authors' bioinformatics: SOAPnuke was used to process the raw data, removing reads that contained adapters or uncalled bases, had a mean Phred below 15, or lacked an exact match to the constant primer or identifier. High-quality paired reads were merged with COPE v1.2.5, and unique nucleotide sequences were defined as clonotypes. Clonotypes were aligned to IMGT TRBV, TRBD and TRBJ reference segments using MiTCR v1.1. The analysis included only V-J combinations with a frequency above 0.0001, which together covered more than 98% of the repertoires. A TCS score was defined as the ratio of F50 (clonal expansion) to E x V (chaos), with BLOSUM62-based TCRdist applied between CDR3 peptides within each V-J. Welch's t-statistics and random forest reduced some 510 V-J features to fewer than 15, which were used in a naive Bayes classifier (R e1071). TCRdb's own reprocessing of the public reads used fastp at Q25 and MiXCR and kept productive beta chains. Identical CDR3 proteins give one entry, which carries the most common genes and DNA. TCRdb, not the authors, supplied the V and J calls. For this sample the table gives 300,000 to 500,000 distinct CDR3 sequences, of which roughly 13% were detected only once. The ten biggest clones cover around 27% of the sample.

Findings and caveats that apply to the study as a whole: In cross-validation, a model built on a 13 V-J signature told ophthalmopathy apart from stable hyperthyroidism with 87.88% sensitivity and roughly 83% specificity, and in testing the same model reached 80%/75%. Sample size was not statistically predetermined, and blinding of investigators to group allocation was not performed. Most expanded thyroid clonotypes (frequency above 0.001) were also detected in blood, a finding suggesting that blood repertoires may reflect thyroid immune responses. In validation, the model predicted progression to ophthalmopathy a median of about 6.5 months before onset, with 65% to 71% sensitivity and nearly 75% specificity.

CDR1 and CDR2, per the germline V gene (reference sequence), are DFQATT and SNEGSKA. At the junction V is shortened by 2 bases and J by 4 bases; bases outside the gene matches: 16. The CDR3 goes from the cysteine to the phenylalanine over 18 residues. Only CDR3 DNA is held: 54 bases, read in frame from base 1. This sequence uses TRBV20-1 and TRBJ2-2; the central 7 bases match TRBD1. Specimen: blood. The receptor was derived from a man in his forties or fifties with Graves' ophthalmopathy. The bases read TGCAGTGCTAGATTACCAGGGGGAACCACCTCGGGCACCGGGGAGCTGTTTTTT. This gives the protein CSARLPGGTTSGTGELFF.